Presented here are 28 T cell receptor beta chains from one specimen sequenced in a study of beta chain features in type 1 diabetes. The isolated RNA, all of it, was reverse transcribed, so expressed TCRB transcripts were what got sequenced. Assay used: immunoSEQ multiplex PCR; TCRdb lists only in-frame clones, some missing. Among about 160,000 clones listed, around a tenth were seen once. Antigen specificity for these receptors is unknown. Whole-study findings and limits: Moderate but significant shortening of TCRB CDR3s was recorded in all four CD4+ subsets from Type 1 diabetes patients.

Sequencing input: central memory CD4+ T cells from blood. Source of these receptors: a man aged 25 to 40 with type 1 diabetes.

The chain recombines TRBV19 with TRBJ2-5; 7 bases map to TRBD1. The germline V gene has CDR1 LNHDA and CDR2 SQIVND (reference sequence). V lost 4 bases to trimming and J lost 1 base; unmatched junction nucleotides: 3. The CDR3 has 14 amino acids. CDR3 in amino acids: CASSRQGVQETQYF. The CDR3 bases are TGTGCCAGTAGTAGGCAGGGGGTCCAAGAGACCCAGTACTTC.

The chain carries TRBV9 and TRBJ1-4; no definite D call. The length of the CDR3 is 15 residues. The V gene's germline CDR1 is SGDLS and CDR2 YYNGEE. The V end lost 1 base, the J end lost 3 bases, and 10 bases lay between the germline ends. The CDR3 sequence: CASSVSWQANEKLFF. CDR3 sequence (DNA): TGTGCCAGCAGCGTAAGCTGGCAGGCTAATGAAAAACTGTTTTTT.

Only a few counts were recorded for this clone. The V gene is TRBV10-3, the J gene TRBJ2-7; D is unresolved. The CDR3 is made up of 12 amino acids. The germline V gene has CDR1 ENHRY and CDR2 SYGVKD. Trimming cost V 2 bases and J 10 bases, with 12 bases left between them. This CDR3 reads CAISEGRSSQYF. The CDR3, as DNA: TGTGCCATCAGTGAGGGCCGGAGTAGTCAGTACTTC.

This chain connects TRBV23-1 to TRBJ2-3, with D possibly matching TRBD2 (6 bases). TRBV23-1 qualifies as an ORF whose function is uncertain. V lost 10 bases and J lost 1, with 18 bases in between. CDR3 length: 15 amino acids. CDR3 sequence (DNA): TGCGCCACTACGAGTAGGTCTAGCGGCACAGATACGCAGTATTTT. Translation: CATTSRSSGTDTQYF.

This clone has more than one count but fewer than ten. This sequence joins TRBV4-2 and TRBJ2-6; D perhaps matches TRBD2 (6 bases). Germline CDR1 is LGHNA and CDR2 is YNFKEQ. The length of the CDR3 is 15 residues. V was shortened by 4 bases and J by 0 bases, with 7 bases between the two germline ends. CDR3 sequence reads: CASSLAVSGANVLTF. As DNA, the CDR3 is TGTGCCAGCAGCCTAGCGGTCTCTGGGGCCAACGTCCTGACTTTC.

This clone was counted between two and nine times. The chain couples TRBV28 to TRBJ2-7; tentatively, D is TRBD1 (5 bases). The germline V gene has CDR1 MDHEN and CDR2 SYDVKM. The ends were cut back, 6 bases at V and 9 bases at J, with 24 bases in the middle. The CDR3 consists of 15 residues. The CDR3 DNA reads as TGTGCCAGCAGGGAGCAGGGATCGGGTGGAAAACTGCAGTACTTC. This sequence encodes CASREQGSGGKLQYF.

This clone occurred a few times. V gene TRBV27 combines with J gene TRBJ2-3; 7 bases match TRBD2. Per the germline V gene, CDR1 is MNHEY and CDR2 is SMNVEV (reference sequence). V shed 2 bases and J 2 bases; nucleotides not matched to a gene: 7. The CDR3 covers 16 residues. The CDR3 DNA sequence: TGTGCCAGCAGTTTAATGGCGGGAGTGGCCACAGATACGCAGTATTTT. Translated, it gives CASSLMAGVATDTQYF.

This clone has only a few counts. The chain joins TRBV13 to TRBJ2-5, with TRBD2 matching over 8 bases. CDR1 and CDR2 (germline): PRHDT, FYEKMQ (reference sequence). Germline trimming cut 5 bases from V and 7 bases from J; bases unmatched to any gene: 6. CDR3 length equals 13 residues. CDR3 DNA: TGTGCCAGCAGCCCGGGGGGGCGAAGGACCCAGTACTTC. Protein: CASSPGGRRTQYF. Full variable domain (rest looked up from reference TRBV13 and TRBJ2-5): AAGVIQSPRHLIKEKRETATLKCYPIPRHDTVYWYQQGPGQDPQFLISFYEKMQSDKGSIPDRFSAQQFSDYHSELNMSSLELGDSALYFCASSPGGRRTQYFGPGTRLLVL.

This clone occurred a few times. The chain recombines TRBV6-5 with TRBJ2-1, with D tentatively TRBD2 (5 bases). V was pared by 5 bases and J by 7 bases, with 15 bases between. This CDR3 is built from 14 residues. Germline V lookup: CDR1 MNHEY, CDR2 SVGAGI. CDR3: CASSPGRTANEQFF. The CDR3 nucleotides are TGTGCCAGCAGTCCGGGCAGGACTGCAAATGAGCAGTTCTTC.

A few counts support this clone. The chain uses TRBV2 and TRBJ1-1; the D is unclear. This CDR3 has 12 amino acids. Germline-derived CDR1 and CDR2 are SNHLY and FYNNEI. Trimming left V 6 bases short and J 0 bases short, with 5 bases between. The CDR3 reads CASSRVNTEAFF. CDR3 nucleotide sequence: TGTGCCAGCAGCCGGGTGAACACTGAAGCTTTCTTT.

This clone was counted only a few times. The rearrangement joins TRBV29-1 to TRBJ1-2; 9 nucleotides match TRBD1. This CDR3 comprises 12 residues. Trimming cost V 5 bases and J 6 bases; bases outside gene matches: 4. Germline loops: CDR1 SQVTM, CDR2 ANQGSEA. CDR3 region: CSVTGTGNGYTF. CDR3 coding DNA: TGCAGCGTTACCGGGACAGGGAATGGCTACACCTTC.

The chain joins TRBV2 to TRBJ2-3; 10 bases agree with TRBD1. V lost 7 bases to trimming and J lost 8 bases; unmatched junction nucleotides: 9. The CDR3 runs 14 residues. Germline CDR1 SNHLY, CDR2 FYNNEI. The CDR3 protein is CASILGQGYSTQYF. Here the CDR3 DNA reads TGTGCCAGCATCCTGGGACAGGGGTATAGTACGCAGTATTTT. The variable domain in full, completed from reference TRBV2 and TRBJ2-3, reads EPEVTQTPSHQVTQMGQEVILRCVPISNHLYFYWYRQILGQKVEFLVSFYNNEISEKSEIFDDQFSVERPDGSNFTLKIRSTKLEDSAMYFCASILGQGYSTQYFGPGTRLTVL.

This clone was counted a few times. The chain recombines TRBV19 with TRBJ1-5; D is possibly TRBD1 (5 bases). This CDR3 is built from 13 residues. The germline CDR1 and CDR2 sequences are LNHDA and SQIVND (reference sequence). V shed 8 bases and J shed 4 bases, with 12 bases lying between them. Here the CDR3 reads CASANGGNQPQHF. CDR3 coding DNA: TGTGCCAGTGCGAACGGGGGTAATCAGCCCCAGCATTTT. Full variable domain (rest looked up from reference TRBV19 and TRBJ1-5): DGGITQSPKYLFRKEGQNVTLSCEQNLNHDAMYWYRQDPGQGLRLIYYSQIVNDFQKGDIAEGYSVSREKKESFPLTVTSAQKNPTAFYLCASANGGNQPQHFGDGTRLSIL.

The chain combines TRBV28 with TRBJ2-7, with 8 bases aligning to TRBD1. Germline trimming cut 6 bases from V and 3 bases from J; bases unmatched to any gene: 7. The CDR3 is made up of 14 amino acids. Germline CDR1 reads MDHEN; CDR2 reads SYDVKM. The CDR3: CASREGTGDYEQYF. CDR3 in DNA: TGTGCCAGCAGGGAAGGGACAGGCGACTACGAGCAGTACTTC. The full variable domain, completed using reference TRBV28 and TRBJ2-7, is DVKVTQSSRYLVKRTGEKVFLECVQDMDHENMFWYRQDPGLGLRLIYFSYDVKMKEKGDIPEGYSVSREKKERFSLILESASTNQTSMYLCASREGTGDYEQYFGPGTRLTVT.

This clone was counted only a few times. Other DNA sequences in the same sample also yield this CDR3. The chain recombines TRBV15 with TRBJ2-1; 12 bases match TRBD2. Trimming removed 6 bases from V and 5 bases from J; junction bases left unmatched: 5. This CDR3 comprises 15 residues. Germline CDR1 reads LNHNV; CDR2 reads YYDKDF (reference sequence). The chain's CDR3 is CATSRGLAGNNEQFF. The CDR3 DNA reads TGTGCCACCAGTCGAGGACTAGCGGGAAACAATGAGCAGTTCTTC.

The rearrangement links TRBV6-6 to TRBJ2-2; D might be TRBD1 (6 bases). The CDR3 has 14 residues. Looked up from germline, CDR1 is MNHNY and CDR2 is SVGAGI (reference sequence). The ends were cut back, 8 bases at V and 1 base at J, with 11 bases in the middle. The chain's CDR3 is CASGRQENTGELFF. Written as DNA, the CDR3 is TGTGCCAGCGGACGACAGGAGAACACCGGGGAGCTGTTTTTT.

V and J are TRBV20-1 and TRBJ1-1; D is ambiguous. Germline-derived CDR1 and CDR2 are DFQATT and SNEGSKA (reference sequence). The CDR3 has 10 amino acids. The ends were cut back, 6 bases at V and 3 bases at J, with 5 bases in the middle. The CDR3 here is CSARDTEAFF. The DNA of the CDR3 is TGCAGTGCCCGGGACACTGAAGCTTTCTTT.

Only a few counts were recorded for this clone. The chain employs TRBV7-2 and TRBJ2-6; 7 bases match TRBD1. V dropped 1 base and J dropped 4; count of bases not matched to a gene: 4. Germline values: CDR1 SGHTA, CDR2 FQGNSA. CDR3 length: 16 amino acids. DNA for the CDR3: TGTGCCAGCAGCTTAGAGGGGGCGACGGGGGCCAACGTCCTGACTTTC. Translation gives CASSLEGATGANVLTF. The variable domain in full, with the rest retrieved from reference TRBV7-2 and TRBJ2-6, is GAGVSQSPSNKVTEKGKDVELRCDPISGHTALYWYRQSLGQGLEFLIYFQGNSAPDKSGLPSDRFSAERTGGSVSTLTIQRTQQEDSAVYLCASSLEGATGANVLTFGAGSRLTVL.

The J gene is TRBJ2-3, the V gene TRBV5-8; no clear D gene. CDR1 is SGHTS and CDR2 is YDEGEE in the germline V gene. Trimming left V 1 base short and J 0 bases short, with 9 bases between. The CDR3 runs to 15 residues. The CDR3 sequence is CASSLSWSSTDTQYF. The CDR3 region has the DNA TGTGCCAGCAGCTTGTCCTGGAGTAGCACAGATACGCAGTATTTT.

This chain links TRBV10-3 with TRBJ2-7; D ambiguous. Trimming took 7 bases from V and 2 from J, leaving 9 bases between them. Per germline, CDR1 ENHRY and CDR2 SYGVKD. This CDR3 comprises 12 residues. As DNA, the CDR3 is TGTGCCATCAAAGACACGGCCTACGAGCAGTACTTC. Protein product: CAIKDTAYEQYF.

This chain uses TRBV4-2 with TRBJ2-5, with D possibly TRBD1 on 6 matching bases. V was pared by 1 base and J by 5 bases, with 11 bases between. Germline V gene lookup returns CDR1 LGHNA and CDR2 YNFKEQ. CDR3 length: 14 residues. The DNA of the CDR3 is TGTGCCAGCAGCCAAGGCGACAGGAAGGAGACCCAGTACTTC. Amino acids: CASSQGDRKETQYF.

The chain employs TRBV14 and TRBJ2-7; D remains ambiguous. CDR1 and CDR2 (germline): SGHDN, FVKESK. Trimming took 4 bases from V and 2 from J, leaving 12 bases between them. There are 14 residues in the CDR3. The CDR3 spells CASSRNSDTYEQYF. CDR3 sequence (DNA): TGTGCCAGCAGCCGGAACAGTGATACCTACGAGCAGTACTTC.

The V call is TRBV7-3, the J call TRBJ2-3; the match to TRBD2 covers 9 bases. The CDR3 contains 19 residues. Germline CDR1 reads SGHTA; CDR2 reads FQGTGA. V trimming: 1 base; J trimming: 3 bases; junction bases outside the gene matches: 14. The CDR3 region is CASSLMPTSGTGTTDTQYF. For the CDR3, the DNA is TGTGCCAGCAGCTTAATGCCGACTAGCGGAACCGGGACAACAGATACGCAGTATTTT.

This clone was observed a handful of times. The rearrangement joins TRBV30 to TRBJ2-7; a possible D gene is TRBD1 (5 bases). Germline CDR1 reads GTSNPN; CDR2 reads SVGIG (reference sequence). This CDR3 contains 14 residues. The V end was cut by 1 base, the J end by 3 bases, with 13 bases between. The CDR3 protein is CAWSGGSRHYEQYF. DNA for the CDR3: TGTGCCTGGAGTGGGGGCAGTAGGCACTACGAGCAGTACTTC.

The chain employs TRBV5-1 and TRBJ2-7; 10 bases are shared with TRBD2. Germline-derived CDR1 and CDR2 are SGHRS and YFSETQ. CDR3 size: 17 residues. The trim removed 5 bases at V and 0 bases at J, leaving 11 bases unmatched. The CDR3 DNA reads as TGCGCCAGCAGTCCCAAAACTAGCGGGACAAGCTCCTACGAGCAGTACTTC. This translates into CASSPKTSGTSSYEQYF.

This clone was detected only a few times. V gene TRBV7-3 combines with J gene TRBJ2-7; 7 positions match TRBD2. Germline CDR1 is SGHTA and CDR2 is FQGTGA. CDR3 size: 15 residues. After removal of 6 bases from V and 7 bases from J, the junction contained 15 bases not matched to a gene. DNA of the CDR3: TGTGCCAGCAGTTTGGGGGGGATCAATCGGTGGGAGCAGTACTTC. This translates into CASSLGGINRWEQYF.

The V gene is TRBV4-2, the J gene TRBJ2-1, with 13 bases lining up with TRBD2. Germline V gives CDR1 LGHNA, CDR2 YNFKEQ. The J segment lost 8 bases and the V segment lost 0 bases, leaving 4 bases of the junction unmatched. The CDR3 contains 16 residues. This CDR3 is CASSQDRGLAGDEQFF. The CDR3 DNA sequence: TGTGCCAGCAGCCAAGATCGTGGACTAGCGGGAGATGAGCAGTTCTTC.

The chain recombines TRBV30 with TRBJ1-5, with a weak D call TRBD1 (6 bases). CDR1 is GTSNPN and CDR2 is SVGIG in the germline V gene (reference sequence). The CDR3 has 13 residues. Trimming took off 2 bases at V and 4 bases at J, with 9 bases between the two ends. Here the CDR3 DNA reads TGTGCCTGGAGTTCACAGGGTAATCAGCCCCAGCATTTT. Protein sequence: CAWSSQGNQPQHF.